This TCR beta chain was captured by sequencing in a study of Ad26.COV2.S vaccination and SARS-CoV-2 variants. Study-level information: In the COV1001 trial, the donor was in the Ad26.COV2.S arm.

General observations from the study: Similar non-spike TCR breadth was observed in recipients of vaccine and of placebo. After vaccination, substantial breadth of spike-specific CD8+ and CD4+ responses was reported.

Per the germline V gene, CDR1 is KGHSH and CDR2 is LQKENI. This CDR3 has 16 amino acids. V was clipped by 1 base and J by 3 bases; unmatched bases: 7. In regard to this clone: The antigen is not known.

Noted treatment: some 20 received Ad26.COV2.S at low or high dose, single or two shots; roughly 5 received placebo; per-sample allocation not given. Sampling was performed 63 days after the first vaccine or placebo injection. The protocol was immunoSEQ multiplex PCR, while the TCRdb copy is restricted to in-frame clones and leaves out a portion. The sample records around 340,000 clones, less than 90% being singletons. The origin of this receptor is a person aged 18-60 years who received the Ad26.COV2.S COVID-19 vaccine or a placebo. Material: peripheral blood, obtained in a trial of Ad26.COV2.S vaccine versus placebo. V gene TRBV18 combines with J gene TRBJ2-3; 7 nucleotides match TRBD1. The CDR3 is CASSPLDRDATDTQYF. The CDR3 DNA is TGTGCCAGCTCACCACTTGACAGGGATGCGACAGATACGCAGTATTTT.